This T cell receptor beta chain was obtained from a study of T cell responses to AZD1222 COVID-19 vaccine. Study-wide findings and caveats: Spike-specific TCR breadth and depth grew following two AZD1222 doses. Repertoire samples came only from after the peak T cell response.

TCRdb's copy holds only in-frame clones and misses some; the assay was immunoSEQ multiplex PCR. The table lists tens of thousands of clones, more than 85% of them singletons. The CDR3 totals 15 residues. The ends were cut back, 7 bases at V and 0 bases at J, with 13 bases in the middle. Germline assignment: CDR1 MDHEN and CDR2 SYDVKM. This clone was counted a few times. Its antigen is not known. The sequencing used peripheral blood, collected on day 0 of AZD1222 vaccination. The origin of this receptor is an adult in good health. The rearrangement links TRBV28 to TRBJ2-1, with unresolved D. CDR3 bases: TGTGCCAGCACCCCAACAGAACCCTCCTACAATGAGCAGTTCTTC. Protein: CASTPTEPSYNEQFF.